By its share, the clone carrying this T cell receptor beta chain is medium-sized. Assay used: immunoSEQ multiplex PCR; TCRdb lists only in-frame clones, some missing. The table has 170,000 or so clones, around nine tenths seen once; the top ten hold about 1.4%. This CDR3 has 16 amino acids. The germline gives CDR1 MRHNA, CDR2 SNTAGT. V trimming: 0 bases; J trimming: 0 bases; junction bases outside the gene matches: 2. This sample stems from a study of control samples from healthy donors and cancer patients. Sequences were obtained from blood. V is TRBV6-4 and J is TRBJ2-3; 8 bases agree with TRBD2. This TCR was recovered from a young man in good health. The CDR3 coding sequence is TGTGCCAGCAGTGACTCCGCTAGCGGGAGCACAGATACGCAGTATTTT. Protein: CASSDSASGSTDTQYF.